The 24 T cell receptor beta chains presented below share a single source sample, sequenced in a study of T cell repertoires in cytomegalovirus infection (dated by TCRdb to between 2018 and 2020). Sequencer: Illumina HiSeq 1500. Using fastp trimming at Q25 and MiXCR clonotype assembly, TCRdb reanalyzed the public sequencing data and kept in-frame beta chains. Records with the same CDR3 protein are collapsed into one entry carrying the most frequent genes and DNA. Present in this sample are fewer than 550,000 distinct CDR3 sequences, more than 20% of which were seen just once. Together, the top ten hold roughly 13% of the sample. The sample taken for sequencing was PBMCs. All receptors come from a human donor in good health (CMV status not recorded). Some clones in this sample may be carry-over from other donors' samples.

This clonotype was seen a handful of times. CDR3 DNA sequence: TGTGCCAGCAGCTTAGCGGGGGGGACAGATTATGGCTACACCTTC. Translating it yields CASSLAGGTDYGYTF. The rearrangement links TRBV7-2 to TRBJ1-2; 7 bases match TRBD1. V shed 0 bases and J 5 bases; nucleotides not matched to a gene: 6. From germline, CDR1 is SGHTA and CDR2 FQGNSA. The CDR3 covers 15 residues.

This clonotype was picked up a small number of times. This chain links TRBV5-6 with TRBJ2-2, with a tentative D call TRBD2 (6 bases). The V end lost 9 bases, the J end lost 8 bases, and 17 bases lay between the germline ends. Germline CDR1 and CDR2: SGHDT and YYEEEE. The CDR3 spans 13 residues. CDR3 region: CATRAGRGGELFF. The CDR3 DNA is TGTGCCACCAGAGCGGGTCGGGGTGGGGAGCTGTTTTTT.

The chain uses TRBV7-2 and TRBJ2-2, with 7 bases that match TRBD2. The V gene end was trimmed by 8 bases and the J gene end by 6 bases; junction bases not matched to a gene: 9. CDR3 size: 14 residues. Germline values: CDR1 SGHTA, CDR2 FQGNSA. In DNA, the CDR3 is TGTGCCAGCGGACGCGGGAGATTTGCCGGGGAGCTGTTTTTT. This gives the protein CASGRGRFAGELFF.

The V and J genes are TRBV9 and TRBJ1-3; D might be TRBD1 (5 bases). Germline assignment: CDR1 SGDLS and CDR2 YYNGEE. V was trimmed by 2 bases and J by 4 bases, leaving 13 bases between them. The CDR3 loop spans 15 amino acids. The CDR3 protein is CASSVGSTGGNTIYF. The CDR3 nucleotides are TGTGCCAGCAGCGTGGGTAGTACAGGAGGAAACACCATATATTTT. Supplemented by reference TRBV9 and TRBJ1-3, the full variable domain reads DSGVTQTPKHLITATGQRVTLRCSPRSGDLSVYWYQQSLDQGLQFLIQYYNGEERAKGNILERFSAQQFPDLHSELNLSSLELGDSALYFCASSVGSTGGNTIYFGEGSWLTVV.

This clonotype has just a few counts. The chain links TRBV12-5 to TRBJ1-1; the match to TRBD1 covers 10 bases. This CDR3 is built from 15 residues. The V segment lost 5 bases and the J segment 1 base; nucleotides outside the gene matches: 4. The V gene's germline CDR1 is LGHNT and CDR2 FRNRAP. CDR3 nucleotide sequence: TGTGCTAGTGGTACGGGACAGGGGAGGAACACTGAAGCTTTCTTT. Translated: CASGTGQGRNTEAFF.

This clonotype was detected a few times. V gene TRBV6-2 or TRBV6-3 combines with J gene TRBJ2-1; 13 bases agree with TRBD2. Germline CDR1 is MNHEY and CDR2 is SVGEGT. J gave up 8 bases and V 6 bases, and 10 bases lay outside the gene matches. The CDR3 contains 16 residues. CDR3 residues: CASSEGGTSGKDEQFF. The DNA of the CDR3 is TGTGCCAGCAGCGAAGGGGGGACTAGCGGGAAGGATGAGCAGTTCTTC.

The rearrangement uses TRBV20-1 and TRBJ2-3; TRBD2 matches at 8 bases. Germline trimming cut 1 base from V and 0 bases from J; bases unmatched to any gene: 12. The CDR3 covers 18 residues. Germline loops: CDR1 DFQATT, CDR2 SNEGSKA (reference sequence). As DNA, the CDR3 is TGCAGTGCTAGAGTATTAACCCGGGAGGGCCGTAGCACAGATACGCAGTATTTT. Residues: CSARVLTREGRSTDTQYF.

The rearrangement uses TRBV29-1 and TRBJ2-1, with 14 bases that match TRBD2. CDR1 SQVTM and CDR2 ANQGSEA come from the germline V gene. The CDR3 has 17 residues. With 8 bases clipped from V and 2 bases from J, the junction kept 11 bases outside the gene matches. Here the CDR3 reads CSITGTSGSPTYNEQFF. CDR3 in DNA: TGCAGCATCACCGGGACTAGCGGGAGCCCCACCTACAATGAGCAGTTCTTC.

This clonotype was seen more than once but under ten times. The chain is built from TRBV19 and TRBJ2-3, with 7 bases matching TRBD2. The CDR3 loop spans 16 amino acids. Looked up from germline, CDR1 is LNHDA and CDR2 is SQIVND (reference sequence). The V and J ends lost 3 bases and 6 bases, in that order; junction bases with no gene match: 12. The CDR3 DNA sequence: TGTGCCAGTAGTATCCCCGCTAGCGGCTATGGGGATACGCAGTATTTT. It encodes CASSIPASGYGDTQYF.

This clonotype was detected only once. Being one base from a much bigger clone, this may be a read error. J is TRBJ1-3 and V is TRBV12-3 or TRBV12-4; no reliable D call. CDR3 size: 15 residues. The CDR3 is CASRASAGSGNTMYF. CDR3 in DNA: TGTGCCAGCAGAGCTTCCGCGGGCTCTGGAAACACCATGTATTTT.

Worth noting for this clonotype: It may be a read error: a sequence one base away is much more abundant. This rearrangement joins TRBV7-9 to TRBJ1-2, with D uncertain. V shed 1 base and J shed 5 bases, with 2 bases lying between them. The CDR3 totals 11 residues. Germline CDR1 and CDR2: SEHNR and FQNEAQ (reference sequence). The CDR3 reads CASSLEYGYTF. CDR3 coding DNA: TGTGCCAGCAGCTTAGAATATGGCTACACCTTC.

This chain joins TRBV4-2 and TRBJ2-7; TRBD2 matches 7 bases. Unmatched junction bases numbered 8, after V lost 4 bases and J lost 2 bases. CDR1 is LGHNA and CDR2 is YNFKEQ in the germline V gene. This CDR3 spans 15 amino acids. The CDR3 nucleotides read TGTGCCAGCAGCCCCGACGGGGGAGGGGCCTACGAGCAGTACTTC. It encodes CASSPDGGGAYEQYF.

The chain joins TRBV12-3 or TRBV12-4 to TRBJ2-3; 9 bases align to TRBD2. This CDR3 is built from 15 residues. V gave up 7 bases and J gave up 6 bases; unmatched junction bases: 11. The DNA of the CDR3 is TGTGCCAGCACCATTGGGACTAGCCCGCAGGATACGCAGTATTTT. Protein sequence: CASTIGTSPQDTQYF.

The rearrangement links TRBV6-2 or TRBV6-3 to TRBJ1-1; D unclear. Trimming left V 2 bases short and J 0 bases short, with 10 bases between. Germline V gene data show CDR1 as MNHEY and CDR2 as SVGEGT. The CDR3 covers 15 residues. The CDR3 sequence: CASSYRTAMNTEAFF. Here the CDR3 DNA reads TGTGCCAGCAGTTACAGGACGGCCATGAACACTGAAGCTTTCTTT.

The rearrangement joins TRBV19 to TRBJ2-7, with TRBD1 identical over 11 bases. After removal of 9 bases from V and 5 bases from J, the junction contained 12 bases not matched to a gene. From germline, CDR1 is LNHDA and CDR2 SQIVND (reference sequence). The CDR3 length is 15 residues. The chain's CDR3 is CASGSSGTGGNEQYF. The CDR3 coding sequence is TGTGCCAGCGGGTCGTCGGGGACAGGGGGGAACGAGCAGTACTTC.

This clonotype was detected a few times. The chain combines TRBV7-2 with TRBJ2-7; D is perhaps TRBD2 (6 bases). The V end was cut by 1 base, the J end by 5 bases, with 12 bases between. In germline, CDR1 is SGHTA, CDR2 FQGNSA. The CDR3 has 14 amino acids. The CDR3 here is CASSLDSGRNEQYV. The CDR3 DNA reads as TGTGCCAGCAGCTTAGATTCGGGGAGGAACGAGCAGTACGTC.

The rearrangement uses TRBV7-9 and TRBJ2-1; D unclear. The germline V gene encodes CDR1 SEHNR and CDR2 FQNEAQ (reference sequence). CDR3 size: 15 residues. V lost 5 bases and J 0 bases, leaving 11 bases between the germline ends. In DNA, the CDR3 is TGTGCCAGCAGCGTTTACTGGAGCTCCTACAATGAGCAGTTCTTC. Its translation is CASSVYWSSYNEQFF. Together with reference TRBV7-9 and TRBJ2-1, the CDR3 gives the full variable domain: DTGVSQNPRHKITKRGQNVTFRCDPISEHNRLYWYRQTLGQGPEFLTYFQNEAQLEKSRLLSDRFSAERPKGSFSTLEIQRTEQGDSAMYLCASSVYWSSYNEQFFGPGTRLTVL.

This chain links TRBV6-2 or TRBV6-3 with TRBJ1-5; D not certain. The ends were cut back, 7 bases at V and 0 bases at J, with 13 bases in the middle. Looked up from germline, CDR1 is MNHEY and CDR2 is SVGEGT. The CDR3 consists of 15 residues. CDR3 DNA sequence: TGTGCCAGCAAGGCGGGGTTGAATAGCAATCAGCCCCAGCATTTT. This gives the protein CASKAGLNSNQPQHF.

This chain uses TRBV18 with TRBJ1-5; D might be TRBD1 (5 bases). V lost 3 bases, J lost 3 bases, and 9 bases lay in between. The germline V gene has CDR1 KGHSH and CDR2 LQKENI. This CDR3 is 14 amino acids long. The CDR3, as DNA: TGTGCCAGCTCACCGACAGAGTTCAATCAGCCCCAGCATTTT. Translation gives CASSPTEFNQPQHF.

The CDR3 here is CASSLDRLAGGSYEQYV. CDR3 coding DNA: TGTGCCAGCAGCTTAGACCGACTAGCGGGAGGTTCGTACGAGCAGTACGTC. This chain links TRBV11-2 with TRBJ2-7, with 13 bases matching TRBD2. V shed 0 bases and J 4 bases; nucleotides not matched to a gene: 6. Germline CDR1 reads SGHAT; CDR2 reads FQNNGV. The CDR3 sequence is 17 residues long.

This clonotype was observed at least ten times. The chain links TRBV7-2 to TRBJ2-7; 7 bases are a match to TRBD2. The trim removed 5 bases at V and 3 bases at J, leaving 10 bases unmatched. CDR1 is SGHTA, CDR2 FQGNSA, per germline. This CDR3 spans 15 amino acids. The DNA for the CDR3 is TGTGCCAGCAGCCCGTTAGCGGGCAGTTACTACGAGCAGTACTTC. It translates to CASSPLAGSYYEQYF.

The J gene is TRBJ2-7, the V gene TRBV6-9; possibly TRBD1 or TRBD2 for D (5 bases each). Germline assignment: CDR1 MNHGY and CDR2 SVAAGI. The CDR3 runs to 13 residues. The V and J ends lost 8 bases and 2 bases respectively, with 13 bases between them. This CDR3 reads CASGGRPTYEQYV. In DNA, the CDR3 is TGTGCCAGCGGGGGTCGGCCGACCTACGAGCAGTACGTC.

In this sample, this clonotype turned up a few times. The gene calls are TRBV7-8 and TRBJ2-3; 7 nucleotides align to TRBD2. CDR1 SGHVS and CDR2 FQNEAQ come from the germline V gene. J gave up 6 bases and V 1 base, and 7 bases lay outside the gene matches. The CDR3 has 15 amino acids. The CDR3 nucleotides are TGTGCCAGCAGCTTAGAGGGCGGGGGTTGGGATACGCAGTATTTT. Protein: CASSLEGGGWDTQYF. The entire variable domain, with the rest obtained from reference TRBV7-8 and TRBJ2-3, is as follows: GAGVSQSPRYKVAKRGQDVALRCDPISGHVSLFWYQQALGQGPEFLTYFQNEAQLDKSGLPSDRFFAERPEGSVSTLKIQRTQQEDSAVYLCASSLEGGGWDTQYFGPGTRLTVL.

This chain joins TRBV7-9 and TRBJ2-3; possible D gene TRBD2, 6 bases. Trimming left V 2 bases short and J 2 bases short, with 14 bases between. The CDR3 is 16 residues long. Germline CDR1 and CDR2: SEHNR and FQNEAQ (reference sequence). This CDR3 reads CASSLRRDRHTDTQYF. The CDR3 DNA reads TGTGCCAGCAGCTTACGGCGGGACCGACACACAGATACGCAGTATTTT.